This T cell receptor (beta chain) was recorded in a study of T cell responses to AZD1222 COVID-19 vaccine. V shed 6 bases, J shed 2 bases, and the junction held 11 bases outside the gene matches. The CDR3 length is 17 residues. Germline V gives CDR1 SGHNT, CDR2 YENEEA. Method: immunoSEQ multiplex PCR; TCRdb's copy keeps in-frame clones and lacks some. Here the sample spans approximately 89,000 clones, 75% to 95% being singletons. The specimen was peripheral blood, collected 28 days after the second AZD1222 dose. The source of this sequence is an adult who received the AZD1222 COVID-19 vaccine. The rearrangement joins TRBV11-3 to TRBJ1-2; 11 bases are shared with TRBD1. In nucleotides, the CDR3 is TGTGCCAGCAGATACGGACAGGGGGCGGGAAGGAACTATGGCTACACCTTC. It translates to CASRYGQGAGRNYGYTF.